These 29 T cell receptor beta chains were all obtained from the same sample, sequenced in a study of T-cell reconstitution after alpha-beta-depleted transplantation in children. Unique molecular identifiers were incorporated into the prepared TCRbeta library. TCRdb independently ran MiXCR on the PCR reads; one entry per CDR3 protein. The sample shows about 580,000 distinct CDR3 sequences, around 27% of them seen only once. The sample was PBMCs, taken before TCRalphabeta/CD19-depleted stem cell transplant. Receptors originate from a boy less than two years old with Wiskott-Aldrich syndrome, due to receive a stem cell transplant.

This clonotype was detected only a few times. The chain joins TRBV24-1 to TRBJ2-3, with D unresolved. The germline CDR1 and CDR2 sequences are KGHDR and SFDVKD. The CDR3 consists of 16 residues. V was clipped by 4 bases and J by 0 bases, with 13 bases between them. The CDR3 sequence: CATSDRNSESTDTQYF. CDR3 nucleotides: TGTGCCACCAGTGACCGTAACAGCGAAAGCACAGATACGCAGTATTTT.

V gene TRBV5-1 combines with J gene TRBJ2-6; D ambiguous. Germline V CDR1 and CDR2: SGHRS, YFSETQ. CDR3 length: 16 amino acids. V was cut by 0 bases and J by 0 bases, with 7 bases left in between. CDR3 sequence: CASSLVLRSGANVLTF. In DNA form, the CDR3 reads TGCGCCAGCAGCTTGGTGTTGCGCTCTGGGGCCAACGTCCTGACTTTC.

This clonotype was seen more than once but under ten times. The genes are TRBV28 and TRBJ2-1; TRBD1 might be the D (7 bases). Germline V CDR1 and CDR2: MDHEN, SYDVKM. Between the trimmed V and J ends, which lost 2 bases and 5 bases, there was a span of 16 bases. This CDR3 spans 16 amino acids. The CDR3 loop reads CASSLGGTVGNNEQFF. The CDR3 region has the DNA TGTGCCAGCAGTTTAGGAGGGACAGTGGGAAACAATGAGCAGTTCTTC.

The genes are TRBV12-3 or TRBV12-4 and TRBJ2-1; D uncertain. The CDR3 loop spans 13 amino acids. V was shortened by 5 bases and J by 3 bases, with 8 bases between the two germline ends. CDR3 in DNA: TGTGCCAGCAGTCGGGCCTACTACAATGAGCAGTTCTTC. This codes for CASSRAYYNEQFF.

This clonotype was counted between two and nine times. V usage is TRBV12-3 or TRBV12-4 and J usage is TRBJ2-2, with 9 bases matching TRBD1. The CDR3 contains 17 residues. V lost 6 bases and J lost 4; bases outside the gene matches: 12. The CDR3 region is CASSRAPSTGGTGELFF. For the CDR3, the DNA is TGTGCCAGCAGCCGCGCCCCTTCGACAGGGGGCACCGGGGAGCTGTTTTTT.

This clonotype was seen more than once but under ten times. The chain uses TRBV12-3 or TRBV12-4 and TRBJ2-1, with D perhaps matching TRBD2 (6 bases). Trimming removed 5 bases at V and 10 bases at J, with 15 bases between. The CDR3 runs 13 residues. CDR3 amino acids: CASSPLDYGEQFF. The CDR3 region has the DNA TGTGCCAGCAGTCCGTTGGACTATGGGGAGCAGTTCTTC.

The V gene is TRBV20-1, the J gene TRBJ1-2; TRBD1 is a possible D gene (5 bases). V shed 1 base and J shed 6 bases, with 9 bases lying between them. The germline V gene encodes CDR1 DFQATT and CDR2 SNEGSKA (reference sequence). The CDR3 has 12 residues. CDR3 protein: CSARARGDGYTF. CDR3 in DNA: TGCAGTGCTAGAGCCCGGGGCGATGGCTACACCTTC.

The rearrangement links TRBV13 to TRBJ2-3; TRBD1 agrees at 7 bases. This CDR3 has 15 residues. Trimming took 5 bases from V and 0 from J; bases not matched to a gene: 5. CDR1 and CDR2 (germline): PRHDT, FYEKMQ (reference sequence). The CDR3 here is CASSVSTGSTDTQYF. The CDR3 region has the DNA TGTGCCAGCAGCGTCTCGACAGGGAGCACAGATACGCAGTATTTT.

This clonotype came up a few times. The chain has TRBV5-1 and TRBJ2-5, with 10 bases identical to TRBD2. V lost 4 bases, J lost 4 bases, and 1 base stayed unmatched. This CDR3 comprises 13 residues. Per the germline V gene, CDR1 is SGHRS and CDR2 is YFSETQ. The DNA for the CDR3 is TGCGCCAGCAGCGGACTAGCGGTAGAGACCCAGTACTTC. As protein: CASSGLAVETQYF.

The chain uses TRBV20-1 and TRBJ1-4, with D possibly being TRBD1 (6 bases). V dropped 8 bases and J dropped 2 bases, with 12 bases sitting between them. The germline CDR1 and CDR2 sequences are DFQATT and SNEGSKA (reference sequence). This CDR3 region has 13 residues. This CDR3 is CSSRGQTNEKLFF. Written as DNA, the CDR3 is TGCAGTTCCAGGGGCCAGACTAATGAAAAACTGTTTTTT.

The chain is built from TRBV9 and TRBJ2-1, with 8 bases identical to TRBD2. In germline, CDR1 is SGDLS, CDR2 YYNGEE. V lost 2 bases and J lost 2; bases outside the gene matches: 6. The CDR3 is made up of 16 amino acids. This CDR3 reads CASSVTGTRTYNEQFF. The CDR3 DNA is TGTGCCAGCAGCGTTACCGGGACTAGGACCTACAATGAGCAGTTCTTC.

This clonotype was recorded a few times. The chain uses TRBV6-1 and TRBJ2-1; TRBD1 agrees at 9 bases. The CDR3 is 16 residues long. V shed 6 bases and J 4 bases; nucleotides not matched to a gene: 10. Germline lookup yields CDR1 MNHNS and CDR2 SASEGT. CDR3 amino acids: CASRSAGTGWYNEQFF. CDR3 nucleotides: TGTGCCAGCAGGTCCGCCGGGACAGGGTGGTACAATGAGCAGTTCTTC.

The V and J genes are TRBV5-1 and TRBJ2-7, with D hard to call. CDR3 length equals 14 residues. Trimming took 5 bases from V and 1 from J, leaving 13 bases between them. CDR1 and CDR2 from the germline V gene are SGHRS and YFSETQ. The DNA of the CDR3 is TGCGCCAGCAGGCAATCAGTTGGTTCCTACGAGCAGTACTTC. Translating it yields CASRQSVGSYEQYF.

Notes on this clonotype: A read error is likely here: a far larger clone is one base away. The CDR3 sequence is CASSLGTDTHYF. CDR3 nucleotides: TGCGCCAGCAGCTTGGGCACAGATACGCACTATTTT. The V call is TRBV5-1, the J call TRBJ2-3, with D uncertain. The CDR3 contains 12 residues. Germline V lookup: CDR1 SGHRS, CDR2 YFSETQ.

This chain joins TRBV7-2 and TRBJ2-5; 8 bases are shared with TRBD2. J was trimmed by 7 bases and V by 5 bases; bases with no gene match: 9. Germline CDR1 reads SGHTA; CDR2 reads FQGNSA. The CDR3 spans 14 residues. CDR3 sequence reads: CASSPGTRPGTQYF. CDR3 DNA: TGTGCCAGCAGCCCTGGGACTAGACCGGGGACCCAGTACTTC. Using reference TRBV7-2 and TRBJ2-5 for the parts outside the CDR3, the full variable domain is GAGVSQSPSNKVTEKGKDVELRCDPISGHTALYWYRQSLGQGLEFLIYFQGNSAPDKSGLPSDRFSAERTGGSVSTLTIQRTQQEDSAVYLCASSPGTRPGTQYFGPGTRLLVL.

This clonotype was seen more than once but under ten times. An end of the junction differs from the germline gene, which may be a read error. This chain joins TRBV12-3 or TRBV12-4 and TRBJ2-4; D unclear. This CDR3 is built from 14 residues. In DNA form, the CDR3 reads TGTCCCAGCAGTTTGGTCGGGCCCAAAAACATTCAGTACTTC. Translating it yields CPSSLVGPKNIQYF.

This clonotype showed up just a few times. The V gene is TRBV5-1, the J gene TRBJ2-1; D not certain. CDR3 length equals 14 residues. The V gene's germline CDR1 is SGHRS and CDR2 YFSETQ. Trimming took 1 base from V and 2 from J, leaving 7 bases between them. The CDR3 is CASSLWVTYNEQFF. In DNA form, the CDR3 reads TGCGCCAGCAGCTTGTGGGTAACCTACAATGAGCAGTTCTTC.

This chain uses TRBV9 with TRBJ2-1; D possibly corresponds to TRBD2 (5 bases). This CDR3 is built from 15 residues. The germline V gene has CDR1 SGDLS and CDR2 YYNGEE. Trimming removed 3 bases from V and 5 bases from J, with 15 bases in between. The CDR3 nucleotides read TGTGCCAGCAGCGCCGTAGCGCCTAGGGACAATGAGCAGTTCTTC. Encoded protein: CASSAVAPRDNEQFF.

This rearrangement joins TRBV28 to TRBJ2-1; TRBD2 aligns across 9 bases. V gave up 5 bases and J gave up 4 bases; unmatched junction bases: 9. Germline CDR1 reads MDHEN; CDR2 reads SYDVKM. CDR3 length: 16 amino acids. In nucleotides, the CDR3 is TGTGCCAGCAGTCCGGTGGGGACTAGCTTTTACAATGAGCAGTTCTTC. Its translation is CASSPVGTSFYNEQFF.

V usage is TRBV24-1 and J usage is TRBJ2-1; 8 bases map to TRBD1. Per the germline V gene, CDR1 is KGHDR and CDR2 is SFDVKD. The CDR3 is made up of 16 amino acids. The V segment lost 3 bases and the J segment 4 bases; nucleotides outside the gene matches: 7. DNA of the CDR3: TGTGCCACCAGTGATGCAGGGGGCACCGAATACAATGAGCAGTTCTTC. Amino acid sequence: CATSDAGGTEYNEQFF.

The J gene is TRBJ2-2, the V gene TRBV5-1; 11 nucleotides align to TRBD1. CDR3 size: 15 residues. Germline CDR1 reads SGHRS; CDR2 reads YFSETQ. V dropped 0 bases and J dropped 6; count of bases not matched to a gene: 1. CDR3 residues: CASSLVDRGPGELFF. The DNA of the CDR3 is TGCGCCAGCAGCTTGGTGGACAGGGGGCCCGGGGAGCTGTTTTTT. The variable domain in full, completed from reference TRBV5-1 and TRBJ2-2, reads KAGVTQTPRYLIKTRGQQVTLSCSPISGHRSVSWYQQTPGQGLQFLFEYFSETQRNKGNFPGRFSGRQFSNSRSEMNVSTLELGDSALYLCASSLVDRGPGELFFGEGSRLTVL.

This clonotype was observed a handful of times. V and J are TRBV27 and TRBJ2-7, with 12 positions matching TRBD1. Germline V CDR1 and CDR2: MNHEY, SMNVEV (reference sequence). V shed 5 bases, J shed 0 bases, and the junction held 5 bases outside the gene matches. There are 16 residues in the CDR3. CDR3: CASSMGQGAFSYEQYF. The CDR3 DNA reads as TGTGCCAGCAGTATGGGACAGGGGGCCTTCTCCTACGAGCAGTACTTC.

This clonotype has just a few counts. V gene TRBV2 combines with J gene TRBJ2-5; D is perhaps TRBD1 or TRBD2 (6 bases each). The CDR3 is 16 residues long. Germline V gene sequence: CDR1 SNHLY, CDR2 FYNNEI. V lost 4 bases and J lost 5, with 20 bases in between. The CDR3 reads CASSVWGASIGETQYF. CDR3 coding DNA: TGTGCCAGCAGTGTATGGGGGGCGAGTATAGGGGAGACCCAGTACTTC.

This clonotype was picked up a small number of times. V is TRBV10-1 and J is TRBJ1-5, with 10 bases that match TRBD1. Germline V gene lookup returns CDR1 WNHNN and CDR2 SYGVQD (reference sequence). Unmatched junction bases numbered 8, after V lost 6 bases and J lost 0 bases. The CDR3 contains 17 residues. The CDR3 region is CASRAWDRGNSNQPQHF. The CDR3 coding sequence is TGCGCCAGCAGGGCCTGGGACAGGGGAAATAGCAATCAGCCCCAGCATTTT.

The V and J genes are TRBV12-3 or TRBV12-4 and TRBJ2-6; D gene unclear. Trimming pared 5 bases from V and 0 bases from J, leaving 11 bases between. The CDR3 runs 16 residues. CDR3 DNA: TGTGCCAGCAGTCCCCGGGTCCTCTCTGGGGCCAACGTCCTGACTTTC. Translated, it gives CASSPRVLSGANVLTF.

The rearrangement joins TRBV7-9 to TRBJ2-1; perhaps TRBD1 as D (6 bases). CDR3 length: 13 amino acids. Germline CDR1 SEHNR, CDR2 FQNEAQ (reference sequence). V lost 5 bases to trimming and J lost 7 bases, with 12 bases between them. In DNA form, the CDR3 reads TGTGCCAGCAGCGAAACAGGGTCGAATGAGCAGTTCTTC. Translation: CASSETGSNEQFF.

The gene calls are TRBV6-5 and TRBJ2-1; no firm D call. The V gene's germline CDR1 is MNHEY and CDR2 SVGAGI. The V end was cut by 0 bases, the J end by 5 bases, with 17 bases between. The CDR3 has 17 residues. The CDR3 sequence is CASSYSIVGSMDNEQFF. CDR3 nucleotide sequence: TGTGCCAGCAGTTACTCGATTGTAGGGTCTATGGACAATGAGCAGTTCTTC.

This clonotype turned up a few times. The genes are TRBV10-3 and TRBJ2-1, with TRBD2 matching over 9 bases. Losses at the gene ends were 2 bases for V and 3 bases for J; bases not matched to a gene: 14. This CDR3 is built from 19 residues. Looked up from germline, CDR1 is ENHRY and CDR2 is SYGVKD. The CDR3 spells CAISEAHPLLAGVYNEQFF. The CDR3 DNA reads as TGTGCCATCAGTGAGGCTCACCCACTGTTAGCGGGAGTCTACAATGAGCAGTTCTTC.

This clonotype was picked up a small number of times. The chain couples TRBV20-1 to TRBJ2-1, with a possible D match to TRBD2 (5 bases). This CDR3 contains 17 residues. From germline, CDR1 is DFQATT and CDR2 SNEGSKA (reference sequence). V was pared by 0 bases and J by 10 bases, with 25 bases between. The DNA of the CDR3 is TGCAGTGCTAGAGATAAAATGAGGGTGTTCCGGATGAGGGAGCAGTTCTTC. It translates to CSARDKMRVFRMREQFF.